This T cell receptor (beta chain) came from a study of CD8+ T cells in alopecia areata. Findings and caveats of the study: Especially in alopecia totalis/universalis, lesional scalp showed greater clonality than normal scalp did. Tofacitinib delivered significant drops in scalp clonality and in expanded CD8+ clones among the top 100.

Extracted RNA was reverse transcribed into cDNA, the sequencing template. Some clones are missing from TCRdb's copy, which holds only in-frame ones; the method was immunoSEQ multiplex PCR. The sample comprises 50,000 to 65,000 clones, approximately 44% of which are singletons, and over 20% rests with the top ten. Stated treatment: oral pan-JAK inhibitor, 5-10 mg twice daily. Patients with alopecia areata provided lesional scalp punch biopsies as well as peripheral blood. As to this clone: Its antigen remains unidentified.

The CDR3 covers 17 residues. Germline CDR1 reads SGHTA; CDR2 reads FQGNSA. The junction had 8 bases not matched to a gene; V was cut back by 3 bases and J by 5 bases. The TCR sequence derives from a human donor with alopecia areata. The source was CD8+ T cells sorted from blood, collected at approximately week 36, from a patient treated with tofacitinib. The genes are TRBV7-2 and TRBJ2-1; 12 nucleotides line up with TRBD2. The CDR3 region is CASSLAWTSGTDNEQFF. CDR3 bases: TGTGCCAGCAGCTTGGCCTGGACTAGCGGGACAGACAATGAGCAGTTCTTC.